This entry features one T cell receptor beta chain sequence. Antigen unknown. The protocol was immunoSEQ multiplex PCR, while the TCRdb copy is restricted to in-frame clones and leaves out a portion. The repertoire holds under 85,000 clones, with around 80% as singletons. This CDR3 comprises 17 residues. V dropped 4 bases and J dropped 4; count of bases not matched to a gene: 11. Germline assignment: CDR1 SGHDT and CDR2 YYEEEE. The data originate from a study of memory CD4+ T cells and cytomegalovirus serostatus. Study-level information: Of the healthy Belgian adults, under 10 were CMV seropositive and about two dozen seronegative.

The sort gate was single viable CD3+CD4+CD8-CD45RO+ cells for memory CD4+ T cells. Study-level points and caveats: About 40% of the roughly 160 known CMV-associated TCRbeta sequences appeared in CD4+ memory. Suggested: most of the CMV-linked TCR signature lies in CD4+ memory cells.

Sequencing was carried out using memory CD4+ T cells from blood. This chain links TRBV5-6 with TRBJ2-1, with 10 positions matching TRBD2. This sequence was found in an adult in good health and CMV-seropositive. The CDR3 loop is CASSGSSGGTLYNEQFF. The CDR3, as DNA: TGTGCCAGCAGCGGGAGTAGCGGGGGGACCCTATACAATGAGCAGTTCTTC.